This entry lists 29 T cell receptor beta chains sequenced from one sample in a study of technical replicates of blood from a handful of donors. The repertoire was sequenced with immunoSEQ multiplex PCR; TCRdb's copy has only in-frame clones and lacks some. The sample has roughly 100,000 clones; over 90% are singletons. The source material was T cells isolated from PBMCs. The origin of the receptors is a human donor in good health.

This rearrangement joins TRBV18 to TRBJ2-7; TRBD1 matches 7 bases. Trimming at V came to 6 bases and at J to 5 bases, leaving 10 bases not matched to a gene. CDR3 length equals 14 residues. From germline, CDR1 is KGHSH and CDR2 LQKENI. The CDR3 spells CASSHGQVGNEQYF. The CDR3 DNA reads TGTGCCAGCTCCCACGGACAGGTCGGCAACGAGCAGTACTTC.

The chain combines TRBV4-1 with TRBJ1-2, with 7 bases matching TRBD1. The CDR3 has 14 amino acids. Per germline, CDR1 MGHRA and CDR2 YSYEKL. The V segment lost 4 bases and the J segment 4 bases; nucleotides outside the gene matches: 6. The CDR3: CASSRTGTAYGYTF. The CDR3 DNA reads TGCGCCAGCAGCCGCACCGGGACAGCCTATGGCTACACCTTC.

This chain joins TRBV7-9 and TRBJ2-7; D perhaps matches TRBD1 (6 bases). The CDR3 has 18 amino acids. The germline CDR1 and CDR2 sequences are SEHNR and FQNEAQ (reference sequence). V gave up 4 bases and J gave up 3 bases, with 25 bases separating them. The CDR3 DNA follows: TGTGCCAGCAGCTCTACGCAACACTTGCCGGGGACAAACTACGAGCAGTACTTC. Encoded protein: CASSSTQHLPGTNYEQYF.

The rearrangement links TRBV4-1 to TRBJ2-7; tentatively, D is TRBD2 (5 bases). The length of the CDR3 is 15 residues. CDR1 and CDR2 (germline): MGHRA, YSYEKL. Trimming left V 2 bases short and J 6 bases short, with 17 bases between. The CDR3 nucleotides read TGCGCCAGCAGCCAACCCCCTCGAGGGATTGGCGAGCAGTACTTC. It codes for CASSQPPRGIGEQYF.

The CDR3 loop reads CASSMDRFNTEAFF. The DNA of the CDR3 is TGTGCCAGCAGCATGGACAGATTTAACACTGAAGCTTTCTTT. The chain employs TRBV7-3 and TRBJ1-1; maybe TRBD1 (6 bases). The V end was cut by 5 bases, the J end by 2 bases, with 12 bases between. This CDR3 has 14 amino acids. CDR1 and CDR2 (germline): SGHTA, FQGTGA.

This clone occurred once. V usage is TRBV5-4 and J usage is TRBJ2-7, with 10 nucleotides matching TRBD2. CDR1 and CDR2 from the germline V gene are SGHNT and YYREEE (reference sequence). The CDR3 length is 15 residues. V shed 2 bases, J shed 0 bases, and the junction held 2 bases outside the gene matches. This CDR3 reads CASSFSSGSSYEQYF. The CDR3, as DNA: TGTGCCAGCAGCTTCTCTAGCGGGAGCTCCTACGAGCAGTACTTC.

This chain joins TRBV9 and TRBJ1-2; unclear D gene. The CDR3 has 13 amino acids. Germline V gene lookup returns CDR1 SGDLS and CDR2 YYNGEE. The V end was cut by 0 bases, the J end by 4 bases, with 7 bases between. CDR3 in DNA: TGTGCCAGCAGCGTAGGGGCAGCCTATGGCTACACCTTC. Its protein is CASSVGAAYGYTF.

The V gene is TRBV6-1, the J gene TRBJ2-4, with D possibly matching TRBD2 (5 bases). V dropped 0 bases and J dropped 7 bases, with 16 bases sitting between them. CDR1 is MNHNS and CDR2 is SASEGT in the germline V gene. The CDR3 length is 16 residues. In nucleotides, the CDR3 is TGTGCCAGCAGTGAAGCCGGACGAGGGAGCCGCAACATTCAGTACTTC. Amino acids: CASSEAGRGSRNIQYF.

CDR3 coding DNA: TGCGCCAGCAGCTTGGACGGGGACTTCGACACCGGGGAGCTGTTTTTT. This codes for CASSLDGDFDTGELFF. The chain combines TRBV5-1 with TRBJ2-2, with D tentatively TRBD2 (6 bases). Germline V gene data show CDR1 as SGHRS and CDR2 as YFSETQ. V was cut by 0 bases and J by 3 bases, with 12 bases left in between. The CDR3 is 16 residues long.

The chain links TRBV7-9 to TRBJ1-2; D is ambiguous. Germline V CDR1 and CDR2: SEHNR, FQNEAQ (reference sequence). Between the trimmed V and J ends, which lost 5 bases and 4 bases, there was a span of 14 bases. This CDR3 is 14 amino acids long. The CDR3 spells CASSKADTFYGYTF. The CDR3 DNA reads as TGTGCCAGCAGCAAAGCTGACACGTTCTATGGCTACACCTTC. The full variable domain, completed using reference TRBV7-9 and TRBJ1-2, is DTGVSQNPRHKITKRGQNVTFRCDPISEHNRLYWYRQTLGQGPEFLTYFQNEAQLEKSRLLSDRFSAERPKGSFSTLEIQRTEQGDSAMYLCASSKADTFYGYTFGSGTRLTVV.

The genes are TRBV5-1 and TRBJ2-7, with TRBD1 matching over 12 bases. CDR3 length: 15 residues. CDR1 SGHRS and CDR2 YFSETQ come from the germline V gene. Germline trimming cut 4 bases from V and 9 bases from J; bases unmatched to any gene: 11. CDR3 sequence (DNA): TGCGCCAGCAGCACCCGGGACAGGGGGCGCTCAGGGCAGTACTTC. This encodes CASSTRDRGRSGQYF. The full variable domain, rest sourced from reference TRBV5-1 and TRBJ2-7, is KAGVTQTPRYLIKTRGQQVTLSCSPISGHRSVSWYQQTPGQGLQFLFEYFSETQRNKGNFPGRFSGRQFSNSRSEMNVSTLELGDSALYLCASSTRDRGRSGQYFGPGTRLTVT.

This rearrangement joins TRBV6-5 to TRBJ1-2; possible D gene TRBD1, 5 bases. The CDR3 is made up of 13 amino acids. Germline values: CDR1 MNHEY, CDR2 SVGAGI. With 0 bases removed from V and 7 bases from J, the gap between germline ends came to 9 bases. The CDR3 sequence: CASSYSGGGGYTF. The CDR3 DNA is TGTGCCAGCAGTTACTCGGGGGGAGGTGGCTACACCTTC.

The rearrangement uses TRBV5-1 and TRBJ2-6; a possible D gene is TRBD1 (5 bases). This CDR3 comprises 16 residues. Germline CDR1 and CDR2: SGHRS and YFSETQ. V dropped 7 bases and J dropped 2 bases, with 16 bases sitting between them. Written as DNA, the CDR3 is TGCGCCAGCGGTCAACTACAGGACCCTGGGGCCAACGTCCTGACTTTC. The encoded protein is CASGQLQDPGANVLTF.

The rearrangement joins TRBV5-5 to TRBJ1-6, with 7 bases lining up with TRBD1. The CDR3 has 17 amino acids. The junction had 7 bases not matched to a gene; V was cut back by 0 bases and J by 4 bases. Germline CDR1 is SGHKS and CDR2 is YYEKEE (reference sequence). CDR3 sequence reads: CASSLEKGDSYNSPLHF. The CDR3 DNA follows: TGTGCCAGCAGCTTGGAAAAGGGGGACAGTTATAATTCACCCCTCCACTTT.

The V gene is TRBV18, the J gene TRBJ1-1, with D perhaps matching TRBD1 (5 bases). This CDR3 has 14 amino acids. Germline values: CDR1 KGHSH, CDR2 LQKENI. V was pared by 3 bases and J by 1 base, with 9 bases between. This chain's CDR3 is CASSPWGENTEAFF. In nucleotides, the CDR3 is TGTGCCAGCTCACCTTGGGGGGAGAACACTGAAGCTTTCTTT.

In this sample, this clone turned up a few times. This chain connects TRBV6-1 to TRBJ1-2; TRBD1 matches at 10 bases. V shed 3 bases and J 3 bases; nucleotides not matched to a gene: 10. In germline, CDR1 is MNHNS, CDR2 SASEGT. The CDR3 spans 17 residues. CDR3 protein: CASSDSRTGGRDYGYTF. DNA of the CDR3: TGTGCCAGCAGTGATTCCAGGACAGGGGGAAGGGACTATGGCTACACCTTC.

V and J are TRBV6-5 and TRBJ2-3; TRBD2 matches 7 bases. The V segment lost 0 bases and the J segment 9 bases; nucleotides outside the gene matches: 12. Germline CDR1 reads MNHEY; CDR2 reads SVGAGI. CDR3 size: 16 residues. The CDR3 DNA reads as TGTGCCAGCAGTTACTCCCCTAGCGGATACTCCAACACGCAGTATTTT. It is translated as CASSYSPSGYSNTQYF.

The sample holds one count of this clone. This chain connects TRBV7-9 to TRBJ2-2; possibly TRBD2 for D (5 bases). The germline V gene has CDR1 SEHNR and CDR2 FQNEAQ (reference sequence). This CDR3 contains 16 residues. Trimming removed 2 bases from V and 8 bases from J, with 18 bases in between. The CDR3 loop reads CASSLLPSNGIGELFF. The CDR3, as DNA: TGTGCCAGCAGCTTACTTCCCTCCAACGGGATTGGGGAGCTGTTTTTT.

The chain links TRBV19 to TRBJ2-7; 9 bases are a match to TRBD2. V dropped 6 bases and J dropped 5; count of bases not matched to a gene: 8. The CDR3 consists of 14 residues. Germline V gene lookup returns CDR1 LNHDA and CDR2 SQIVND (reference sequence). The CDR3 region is CASRPGLANNEQYF. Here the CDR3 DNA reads TGTGCCAGTAGACCGGGACTAGCAAACAACGAGCAGTACTTC.

The CDR3 spells CASRRSGESSYNEQFF. For the CDR3, the DNA is TGTGCCAGCAGACGTAGCGGGGAAAGCTCCTACAATGAGCAGTTCTTC. V is TRBV7-2 and J is TRBJ2-1, with 8 bases fitting TRBD2. The CDR3 runs 16 residues. Trimming at V came to 6 bases and at J to 0 bases, leaving 7 bases not matched to a gene. Germline CDR1 reads SGHTA; CDR2 reads FQGNSA.

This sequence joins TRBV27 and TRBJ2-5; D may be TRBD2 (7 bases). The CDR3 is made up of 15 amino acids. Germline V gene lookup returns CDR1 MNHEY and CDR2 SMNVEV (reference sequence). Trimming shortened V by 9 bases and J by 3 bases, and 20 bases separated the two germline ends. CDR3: CASSDPAGAEETQYF. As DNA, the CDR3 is TGTGCCAGTTCCGACCCTGCGGGGGCAGAAGAGACCCAGTACTTC.

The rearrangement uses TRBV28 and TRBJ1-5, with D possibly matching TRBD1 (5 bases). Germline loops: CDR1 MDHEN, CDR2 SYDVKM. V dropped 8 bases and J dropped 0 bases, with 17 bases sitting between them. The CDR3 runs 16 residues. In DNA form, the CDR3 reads TGTGCCAGCCCCCCCTCACAGGAATATAGCAATCAGCCCCAGCATTTT. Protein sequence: CASPPSQEYSNQPQHF.

The CDR3 here is CASSPSTSGRSPSYNEQFF. The CDR3 DNA reads as TGTGCCAGCTCACCGTCCACTAGCGGGAGATCGCCCTCCTACAATGAGCAGTTCTTC. The chain links TRBV18 to TRBJ2-1; 11 bases match TRBD2. Germline CDR1 and CDR2: KGHSH and LQKENI. CDR3 length: 19 residues. With V trimmed by 3 bases and J by 0 bases, 10 bases remained unmatched.

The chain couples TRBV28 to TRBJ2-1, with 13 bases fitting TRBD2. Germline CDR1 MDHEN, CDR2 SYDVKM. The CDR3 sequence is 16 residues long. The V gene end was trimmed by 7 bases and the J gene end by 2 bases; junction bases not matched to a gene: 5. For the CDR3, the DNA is TGTGCCAGCAAAACTAGCGGGAGGGGAACCTACAATGAGCAGTTCTTC. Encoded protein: CASKTSGRGTYNEQFF.

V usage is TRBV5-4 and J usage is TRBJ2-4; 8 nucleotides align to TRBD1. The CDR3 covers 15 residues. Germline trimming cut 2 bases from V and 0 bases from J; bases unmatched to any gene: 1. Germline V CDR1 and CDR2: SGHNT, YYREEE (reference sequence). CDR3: CASSLTGGAKNIQYF. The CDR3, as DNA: TGTGCCAGCAGCTTAACAGGGGGAGCCAAAAACATTCAGTACTTC.

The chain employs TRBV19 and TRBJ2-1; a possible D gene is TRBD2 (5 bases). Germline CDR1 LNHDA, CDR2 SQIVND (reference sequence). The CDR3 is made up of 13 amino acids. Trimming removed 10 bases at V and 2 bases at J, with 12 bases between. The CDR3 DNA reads TGTGCCACCCTAAGGGAGCCCTACAATGAGCAGTTCTTC. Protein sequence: CATLREPYNEQFF.

The chain's CDR3 is CASSPMAAMNTEAFF. CDR3 DNA sequence: TGTGCCAGCAGCCCGATGGCGGCTATGAACACTGAAGCTTTCTTT. This rearrangement joins TRBV6-6 to TRBJ1-1, with unresolved D. Trimming left V 6 bases short and J 0 bases short, with 14 bases between. This CDR3 contains 15 residues. Germline values: CDR1 MNHNY, CDR2 SVGAGI (reference sequence).

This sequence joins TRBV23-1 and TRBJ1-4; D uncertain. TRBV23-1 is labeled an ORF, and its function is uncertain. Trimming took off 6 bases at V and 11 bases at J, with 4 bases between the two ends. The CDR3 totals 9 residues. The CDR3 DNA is TGCGCCAGCAGCGAGAAACTGTTTTTT. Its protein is CASSEKLFF.

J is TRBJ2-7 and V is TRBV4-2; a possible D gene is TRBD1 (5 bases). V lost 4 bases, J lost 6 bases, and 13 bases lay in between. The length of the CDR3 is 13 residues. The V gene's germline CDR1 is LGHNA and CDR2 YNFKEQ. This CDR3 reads CASSPNQGPEQYF. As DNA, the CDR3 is TGTGCCAGCAGCCCGAACCAGGGCCCCGAGCAGTACTTC.